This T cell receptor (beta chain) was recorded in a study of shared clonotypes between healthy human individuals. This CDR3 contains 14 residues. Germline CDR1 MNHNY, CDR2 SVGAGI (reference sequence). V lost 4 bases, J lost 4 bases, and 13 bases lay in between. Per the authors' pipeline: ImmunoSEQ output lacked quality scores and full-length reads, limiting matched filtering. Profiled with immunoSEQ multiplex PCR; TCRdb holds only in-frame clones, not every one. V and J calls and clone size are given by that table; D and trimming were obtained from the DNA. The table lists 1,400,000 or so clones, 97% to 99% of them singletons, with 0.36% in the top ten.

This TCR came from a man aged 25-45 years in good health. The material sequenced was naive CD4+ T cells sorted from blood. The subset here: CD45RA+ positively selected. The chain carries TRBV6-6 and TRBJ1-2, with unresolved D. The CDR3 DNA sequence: TGTGCCAGCAGTTTGGCCAAATCTATCTATGGCTACACCTTC. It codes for CASSLAKSIYGYTF.